The 32 T cell receptor beta chains below were found in one sample sequenced in a study of OX40 agonist ivuxolimab in advanced cancers. To prepare the library, the immunoSEQ multiplex PCR assay was applied. TCRdb took this table from immuneACCESS and kept in-frame rearrangements with V and J called. Such tables lack part of the clones; where checked against another copy, unresolved V genes explain under half of the gap, and the rest is unexplained. The sample has tens of thousands of clones on record, roughly 88% of them singletons. The ten biggest clones cover 4.5% to 5.5% of the sample. Sequenced here: CD4+ or CD8+ T cells sorted from blood, sampled in a trial of the OX40 agonist ivuxolimab. The receptors here all came from an adult with an advanced solid tumor such as melanoma, head and neck, liver or kidney cancer.

The rearrangement links TRBV18 to TRBJ2-3, with 9 bases that match TRBD1. V lost 6 bases to trimming and J lost 3 bases; unmatched junction nucleotides: 7. This CDR3 is built from 15 residues. Germline loops: CDR1 KGHSH, CDR2 LQKENI. The CDR3 DNA follows: TGTGCCAGCTCCTCAAGACAGGGGGAAACAGATACGCAGTATTTT. Its translation: CASSSRQGETDTQYF.

This clone was observed once. This chain joins TRBV6-1 and TRBJ1-2; the D gene is possibly TRBD1 (6 bases). The CDR3 runs 13 residues. V shed 8 bases and J shed 3 bases, with 13 bases lying between them. Germline CDR1 and CDR2: MNHNS and SASEGT. This CDR3 is CASSRGVDYGYTF. The DNA for the CDR3 is TGTGCCAGCTCGAGGGGGGTGGACTATGGCTACACCTTC.

This sequence joins TRBV18 and TRBJ2-6; a possible D gene is TRBD1 (6 bases). Germline values: CDR1 KGHSH, CDR2 LQKENI. Trimming shortened V by 5 bases and J by 16 bases, and 15 bases separated the two germline ends. This CDR3 has 12 amino acids. CDR3 in DNA: TGTGCCAGCTCAGGGACACAGGGAACTCTGACTTTC. This codes for CASSGTQGTLTF.

The chain carries TRBV5-1 and TRBJ2-1; either TRBD1 or TRBD2 may fit D (5 bases each). This CDR3 is built from 13 residues. Germline-derived CDR1 and CDR2 are SGHRS and YFSETQ. V dropped 4 bases and J dropped 10 bases, with 15 bases sitting between them. In nucleotides, the CDR3 is TGCGCCAGCAGCATAGACTACACAGGCGAGCAGTTCTTC. This translates into CASSIDYTGEQFF.

This chain joins TRBV12-5 and TRBJ2-2; 12 bases are a match to TRBD1. This CDR3 region has 15 residues. Germline CDR1 reads LGHNT; CDR2 reads FRNRAP. V dropped 6 bases and J dropped 7; count of bases not matched to a gene: 6. CDR3 protein: CASGPGTGGIGELFF. The CDR3 nucleotides are TGTGCTAGTGGCCCCGGGACAGGGGGCATCGGGGAGCTGTTTTTT.

The V gene is TRBV11-2, the J gene TRBJ2-7, with TRBD1 as a possible D gene (6 bases). Germline CDR1 SGHAT, CDR2 FQNNGV. Trimming left V 6 bases short and J 2 bases short, with 8 bases between. This CDR3 comprises 12 residues. The CDR3 sequence is CASRDSAYEQYF. The CDR3 coding sequence is TGTGCCAGCAGGGACAGCGCCTACGAGCAGTACTTC.

The V and J genes are TRBV30 and TRBJ2-7; 11 positions match TRBD2. After removal of 3 bases from V and 0 bases from J, the junction contained 10 bases not matched to a gene. The V gene's germline CDR1 is GTSNPN and CDR2 SVGIG (reference sequence). CDR3 size: 17 residues. The CDR3 reads CAWSLGGTSGFSYEQYF. CDR3 sequence (DNA): TGTGCCTGGAGCCTGGGTGGGACTAGCGGCTTCTCCTACGAGCAGTACTTC.

The V call is TRBV28, the J call TRBJ2-7, with no clear D. Between the trimmed V and J ends, which lost 6 bases and 7 bases, there was a span of 19 bases. The germline V gene has CDR1 MDHEN and CDR2 SYDVKM. The CDR3 has 14 residues. As DNA, the CDR3 is TGTGCCAGCAGCTCCTCTCACGACTTCTTTGAGCAGTACTTC. Translated, it gives CASSSSHDFFEQYF. Full variable domain (remainder filled in from reference TRBV28 and TRBJ2-7): DVKVTQSSRYLVKRTGEKVFLECVQDMDHENMFWYRQDPGLGLRLIYFSYDVKMKEKGDIPEGYSVSREKKERFSLILESASTNQTSMYLCASSSSHDFFEQYFGPGTRLTVT.

The chain links TRBV11-3 to TRBJ2-7, with D possibly matching TRBD2 (6 bases). CDR3 size: 14 residues. V was shortened by 7 bases and J by 1 base, with 14 bases between the two germline ends. Germline CDR1 reads SGHNT; CDR2 reads YENEEA. The DNA for the CDR3 is TGTGCCAGCACCGTTAGCGGTCCTTCCTACGAGCAGTACTTC. Protein product: CASTVSGPSYEQYF. The complete variable domain, with remaining parts taken from reference TRBV11-3 and TRBJ2-7, reads EAGVVQSPRYKIIEKKQPVAFWCNPISGHNTLYWYLQNLGQGPELLIRYENEEAVDDSQLPKDRFSAERLKGVDSTLKIQPAELGDSAVYLCASTVSGPSYEQYFGPGTRLTVT.

The chain has TRBV7-6 and TRBJ1-3; D gene uncertain. This CDR3 has 14 amino acids. Germline lookup yields CDR1 SGHVS and CDR2 FNYEAQ. V was clipped by 3 bases and J by 7 bases, with 13 bases between them. The CDR3 region is CASSLNGEVNTIYF. The CDR3 DNA reads TGTGCCAGCAGCTTGAACGGGGAGGTCAACACCATATATTTT.

V gene TRBV10-1 combines with J gene TRBJ2-7; 7 bases are a match to TRBD2. Trimming cost V 4 bases and J 0 bases; bases outside gene matches: 3. The CDR3 spans 14 residues. The germline gives CDR1 WNHNN, CDR2 SYGVQD (reference sequence). The DNA of the CDR3 is TGCGCCAGCAGTGGAAGCGGGATCTCCTACGAGCAGTACTTC. Translating it yields CASSGSGISYEQYF.

This chain joins TRBV6-4 and TRBJ2-3; TRBD2 aligns across 8 bases. From germline, CDR1 is MRHNA and CDR2 SNTAGT. CDR3 size: 14 residues. The junction had 1 base not matched to a gene; V was cut back by 2 bases and J by 3 bases. The CDR3 here is CASSDREGTDTQYF. The CDR3 DNA follows: TGTGCCAGCAGTGACCGGGAGGGAACAGATACGCAGTATTTT.

This sequence joins TRBV7-3 and TRBJ1-1, with TRBD1 matching over 11 bases. CDR3 length equals 17 residues. The V and J ends lost 5 bases and 7 bases, in that order; junction bases with no gene match: 15. In germline, CDR1 is SGHTA, CDR2 FQGTGA. The chain's CDR3 is CASSQRPVGQGGYEAFF. CDR3 nucleotide sequence: TGTGCCAGCAGCCAACGTCCGGTGGGACAGGGGGGGTATGAAGCTTTCTTT.

V usage is TRBV6-5 and J usage is TRBJ2-1; 10 bases map to TRBD1. Trimming took 0 bases from V and 9 from J; bases not matched to a gene: 2. Germline V gene lookup returns CDR1 MNHEY and CDR2 SVGAGI. The CDR3 totals 14 residues. The CDR3 here is CASSYSTGGTEQFF. The CDR3 region has the DNA TGTGCCAGCAGTTACTCGACAGGGGGCACTGAGCAGTTCTTC.

This chain joins TRBV19 and TRBJ1-2; D is perhaps TRBD1 (5 bases). Germline lookup yields CDR1 LNHDA and CDR2 SQIVND (reference sequence). The CDR3 runs to 13 residues. V was cut by 4 bases and J by 4 bases, with 10 bases left in between. CDR3 protein: CASSTQGRYGYTF. CDR3 in DNA: TGTGCCAGTAGTACGCAGGGTCGCTATGGCTACACCTTC.

The J gene is TRBJ1-2, the V gene TRBV6-5, with D tentatively TRBD1 (5 bases). Germline V gene data show CDR1 as MNHEY and CDR2 as SVGAGI. This CDR3 is 14 amino acids long. Deletions cut 2 bases from V and 6 bases from J, with 13 bases between. The CDR3 protein is CASSYGGDRNGYTF. CDR3 nucleotides: TGTGCCAGCAGTTACGGGGGGGATAGGAATGGCTACACCTTC.

This chain links TRBV6-5 with TRBJ2-3; D is uncertain. The V end lost 7 bases, the J end lost 2 bases, and 10 bases lay between the germline ends. Germline loops: CDR1 MNHEY, CDR2 SVGAGI. This CDR3 spans 13 amino acids. The CDR3 here is CASTAGYTDTQYF. The CDR3 DNA is TGTGCCAGCACGGCCGGGTACACAGATACGCAGTATTTT.

This clone is a singleton in its sample. The J gene is TRBJ1-1, the V gene TRBV9; D gene uncertain. Germline lookup yields CDR1 SGDLS and CDR2 YYNGEE. Trimming took off 0 bases at V and 0 bases at J, with 9 bases between the two ends. The CDR3 spans 15 residues. The DNA for the CDR3 is TGTGCCAGCAGCGTAGATGAGCGGCTGAACACTGAAGCTTTCTTT. Translating gives CASSVDERLNTEAFF.

In its sample, this clone was seen a few times. The chain combines TRBV29-1 with TRBJ1-6; D possibly corresponds to TRBD1 (6 bases). Germline V lookup: CDR1 SQVTM, CDR2 ANQGSEA. Trimming removed 6 bases from V and 7 bases from J, with 13 bases in between. There are 13 residues in the CDR3. The CDR3 coding sequence is TGCAGCGTCTGCAGGGACAACAATTCACCCCTCCACTTT. Translation: CSVCRDNNSPLHF.

The DNA for the CDR3 is TGTGCCAGTGGGGAGGGCCAGTACTTCTATGGCTACACCTTC. This translates into CASGEGQYFYGYTF. The chain joins TRBV19 to TRBJ1-2; D is uncertain. Germline-derived CDR1 and CDR2 are LNHDA and SQIVND (reference sequence). The CDR3 has 14 residues. The V end was cut by 8 bases, the J end by 4 bases, with 17 bases between.

V is TRBV19 and J is TRBJ2-3; 8 nucleotides match TRBD1. The germline gives CDR1 LNHDA, CDR2 SQIVND (reference sequence). The CDR3 sequence is 13 residues long. Trimming took 11 bases from V and 0 from J; bases not matched to a gene: 4. The CDR3 DNA sequence: TGTGCCTGCCGGGACAGGAGCACAGATACGCAGTATTTT. Its translation: CACRDRSTDTQYF. The whole variable domain, filled in from reference TRBV19 and TRBJ2-3, reads DGGITQSPKYLFRKEGQNVTLSCEQNLNHDAMYWYRQDPGQGLRLIYYSQIVNDFQKGDIAEGYSVSREKKESFPLTVTSAQKNPTAFYLCACRDRSTDTQYFGPGTRLTVL.

The rearrangement links TRBV5-4 to TRBJ1-1, with TRBD1 matching over 9 bases. The V gene's germline CDR1 is SGHNT and CDR2 YYREEE (reference sequence). V lost 4 bases to trimming and J lost 5 bases; unmatched junction nucleotides: 6. CDR3 size: 14 residues. CDR3 DNA: TGTGCCAGCAGCGCGGGACAGGGTAGGACTGAAGCTTTCTTT. Protein: CASSAGQGRTEAFF.

This clone was seen only a few times. The V call is TRBV29-1, the J call TRBJ2-1; 9 positions match TRBD2. Germline V lookup: CDR1 SQVTM, CDR2 ANQGSEA. This CDR3 has 13 amino acids. The junction had 3 bases not matched to a gene; V was cut back by 0 bases and J by 9 bases. The CDR3 here is CSVEEFSGSEQFF. CDR3 coding DNA: TGCAGCGTTGAAGAGTTTAGCGGGAGTGAGCAGTTCTTC.

Concerning this clone: Compared with germline, one end of the junction differs, possibly owing to a read error. CDR3 region: CASSRAGTLAIF. In DNA, the CDR3 is TGTGCCAGCAGTAGAGCCGGGACCCTCGCGATTTTT. J is TRBJ2-3 and V is TRBV27, with D perhaps given as TRBD1 or TRBD2 (5 bases each). The germline CDR1 and CDR2 sequences are MNHEY and SMNVEV (reference sequence). The CDR3 loop spans 12 amino acids.

The chain links TRBV19 to TRBJ2-3, with TRBD2 identical over 12 bases. Germline assignment: CDR1 LNHDA and CDR2 SQIVND (reference sequence). The CDR3 has 17 amino acids. Trimming took 5 bases from V and 0 from J; bases not matched to a gene: 6. This chain's CDR3 is CASSSGTSGYSTDTQYF. The CDR3 DNA is TGTGCCAGTAGTTCGGGGACTAGCGGGTACAGCACAGATACGCAGTATTTT.

The chain is built from TRBV6-1 and TRBJ1-5; TRBD1 agrees at 7 bases. After removal of 1 base from V and 4 bases from J, the junction contained 4 bases not matched to a gene. Germline CDR1 reads MNHNS; CDR2 reads SASEGT. The CDR3 has 15 residues. CDR3 nucleotides: TGTGCCAGCAGTGAAGGGCAGGGGGGGAATCAGCCCCAGCATTTT. As protein: CASSEGQGGNQPQHF.

The rearrangement joins TRBV5-1 to TRBJ2-1; TRBD1 aligns across 10 bases. Germline-derived CDR1 and CDR2 are SGHRS and YFSETQ. The CDR3 covers 15 residues. The V gene end was trimmed by 3 bases and the J gene end by 8 bases; junction bases not matched to a gene: 8. The CDR3 region has the DNA TGCGCCAGCAGCTGGGGACAGGGGCAAGGCCATGAGCAGTTCTTC. Residues: CASSWGQGQGHEQFF.

V is TRBV5-1 and J is TRBJ1-1; no definite D call. V was shortened by 0 bases and J by 1 base, with 4 bases between the two germline ends. The CDR3 has 13 amino acids. From germline, CDR1 is SGHRS and CDR2 YFSETQ. The chain's CDR3 is CASSLVANTEAFF. The CDR3 DNA is TGCGCCAGCAGCTTGGTTGCGAACACTGAAGCTTTCTTT.

V gene TRBV2 combines with J gene TRBJ2-3, with a possible D match to TRBD1 (5 bases). Germline CDR1 SNHLY, CDR2 FYNNEI. Between the trimmed V and J ends, which lost 8 bases and 5 bases, there was a span of 11 bases. The CDR3 spans 12 residues. CDR3 bases: TGTGCCAGCGCGAGACAGATAGATACGCAGTATTTT. It translates to CASARQIDTQYF. The full variable domain, with the rest looked up from reference TRBV2 and TRBJ2-3, is EPEVTQTPSHQVTQMGQEVILRCVPISNHLYFYWYRQILGQKVEFLVSFYNNEISEKSEIFDDQFSVERPDGSNFTLKIRSTKLEDSAMYFCASARQIDTQYFGPGTRLTVL.

The chain employs TRBV13 and TRBJ1-2; 7 bases are shared with TRBD1. This CDR3 contains 13 residues. Trimming removed 5 bases from V and 4 bases from J; junction bases left unmatched: 4. Per germline, CDR1 PRHDT and CDR2 FYEKMQ (reference sequence). The CDR3 bases are TGTGCCAGCAGCCCCAGGGGGAGCTATGGCTACACCTTC. It specifies CASSPRGSYGYTF.

V usage is TRBV29-1 and J usage is TRBJ2-1, with D possibly being TRBD2 (6 bases). Trimming cost V 4 bases and J 13 bases, with 11 bases left between them. Germline loops: CDR1 SQVTM, CDR2 ANQGSEA. The CDR3 loop spans 10 amino acids. The CDR3 DNA is TGCAGCGTTGTGGAGGGCGTACAGTTCTTC. It codes for CSVVEGVQFF.

This chain connects TRBV6-1 to TRBJ1-5; no definite D call. CDR1 and CDR2 (germline): MNHNS, SASEGT. Trimming cost V 5 bases and J 6 bases, with 5 bases left between them. There are 11 residues in the CDR3. The DNA of the CDR3 is TGTGCCAGCAGTTTAGGTCAGCCCCAGCATTTT. Protein: CASSLGQPQHF.